This TCR beta chain was captured by sequencing in a study of Graves' ophthalmopathy and Graves' hyperthyroidism. This clonotype was recorded at least ten times. This may arise from a read error, as a much more abundant clone is one base away. RNA transcripts yielded amplified TCR beta CDR3 regions. Scientists carried out first-round RT-PCR using HTBI primers and then a second-round multiplex PCR. TCRdb reprocessed the multiplex PCR reads via MiXCR and lists one record per CDR3 protein. The table records about 620,000 distinct CDR3 sequences, over 20% of them present only once. This sequence was found in a woman aged 18-29 years with stable Graves' hyperthyroidism. Some clones in this sample may be carry-over from other donors' samples. The source material was peripheral blood.

The CDR3 is CASSLLVHLYEQYF. DNA for the CDR3: TGTGCCAGCAGTTTACTCGTCCATCTCTACGAGCAGTACTTC. The J gene is TRBJ2-7, the V gene TRBV28; the D is unclear. Germline CDR1 is MDHEN and CDR2 is SYDVKM. V dropped 2 bases and J dropped 3 bases, with 11 bases sitting between them. This CDR3 spans 14 amino acids.